This T cell receptor (beta chain) was sequenced for a study of OX40 agonist ivuxolimab in advanced cancers. The table came from immunoSEQ multiplex PCR; TCRdb's copy has only in-frame clones and leaves some out. This sample has about 34,000 clones, with nearly 95% found just once. This clone showed up just once. The antigen is unknown. Patients were ineligible given autoimmune disease history or systemic immunosuppression. Study-wide results and limits: Partial responders at 0.1-3.0 mg/kg showed near-lowest clonal expansion. Clonal expansion by week 6 occurred in CD4+ and CD8+ blood T cells (at 0.1 to 3.0 mg/kg).

The sequencing used CD4+ or CD8+ T cells sorted from blood, collected in a trial of the OX40 agonist ivuxolimab. The receptor was isolated from an adult with an advanced solid tumor such as melanoma, head and neck, liver or kidney cancer.

CDR3 in DNA: TGTGCCAGCAGCTTGTACAGAAATAGCAATCAGCCCCAGCATTTT. The encoded protein is CASSLYRNSNQPQHF. V is TRBV28 and J is TRBJ1-5; D gene ambiguous. The CDR3 extends over 15 amino acids. Germline lookup yields CDR1 MDHEN and CDR2 SYDVKM. The V gene lost 6 bases and the J gene lost 0 bases, with 12 bases spanning the gap.